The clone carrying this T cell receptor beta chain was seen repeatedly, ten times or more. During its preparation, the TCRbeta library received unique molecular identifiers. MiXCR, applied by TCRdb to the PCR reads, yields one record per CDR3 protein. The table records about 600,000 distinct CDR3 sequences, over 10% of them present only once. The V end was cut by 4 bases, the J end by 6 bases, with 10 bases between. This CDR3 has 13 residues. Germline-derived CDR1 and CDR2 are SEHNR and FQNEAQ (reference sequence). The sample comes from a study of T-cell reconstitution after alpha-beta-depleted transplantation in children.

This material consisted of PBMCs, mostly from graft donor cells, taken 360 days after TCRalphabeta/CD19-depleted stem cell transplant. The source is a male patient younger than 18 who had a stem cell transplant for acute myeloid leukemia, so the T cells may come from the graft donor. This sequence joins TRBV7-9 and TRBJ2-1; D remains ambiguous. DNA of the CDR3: TGTGCCAGCAGCTCACAAATTGCCAATGAGCAGTTCTTC. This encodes CASSSQIANEQFF. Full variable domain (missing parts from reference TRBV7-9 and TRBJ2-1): DTGVSQNPRHKITKRGQNVTFRCDPISEHNRLYWYRQTLGQGPEFLTYFQNEAQLEKSRLLSDRFSAERPKGSFSTLEIQRTEQGDSAMYLCASSSQIANEQFFGPGTRLTVL.